This T cell receptor beta chain stems from a study of cytomegalovirus exposure and HLA in healthy donors. Study background: An earlier analysis found 100 million or so unique TCR beta sequences from approximately 190 million T cells. Out of several hundred genotyped donors, about 80% belonged to the Caucasian-associated ancestry cluster. Broader study findings: In a later analysis, HLA-associated TCR beta chains were more clonally expanded than equally common others. Within a later analysis, the majority of CMV-associated TCR beta chains appeared HLA-restricted.

As regards this clone: Its antigen is not known.

In the PCR, 60 Vbeta and 13 Jbeta primers were used. Measured with immunoSEQ multiplex PCR; TCRdb has only the in-frame clones, and not every one. The table lists about 62,000 clones. Germline CDR1 SGHRS, CDR2 YFSETQ. V was pared by 3 bases and J by 5 bases, with 4 bases of the junction left unmatched. This CDR3 is 14 amino acids long. The specimen sequenced was PBMCs. The receptor was isolated from a man aged 25 to 40 in good health and CMV-seropositive. The V gene is TRBV5-1, the J gene TRBJ1-4, with 7 bases identical to TRBD1. CDR3 sequence reads: CASSSGQINEKLFF. In DNA form, the CDR3 reads TGCGCCAGCAGCTCGGGACAGATCAATGAAAAACTGTTTTTT.